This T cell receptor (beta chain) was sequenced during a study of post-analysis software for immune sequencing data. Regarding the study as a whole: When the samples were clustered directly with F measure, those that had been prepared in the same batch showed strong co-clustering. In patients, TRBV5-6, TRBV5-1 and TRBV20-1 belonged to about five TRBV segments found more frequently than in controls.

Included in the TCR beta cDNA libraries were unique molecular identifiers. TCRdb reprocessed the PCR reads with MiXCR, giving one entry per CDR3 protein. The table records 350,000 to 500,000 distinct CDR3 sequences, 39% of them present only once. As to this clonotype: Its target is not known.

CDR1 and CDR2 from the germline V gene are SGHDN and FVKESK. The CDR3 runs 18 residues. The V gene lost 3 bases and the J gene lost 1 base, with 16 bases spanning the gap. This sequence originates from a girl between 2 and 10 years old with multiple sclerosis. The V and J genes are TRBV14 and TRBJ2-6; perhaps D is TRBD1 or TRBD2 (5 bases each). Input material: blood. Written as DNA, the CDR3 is TGTGCCAGCAGCCATGGGGCGGGCAGGCCATCTGGGGCCAACGTCCTGACTTTC. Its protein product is CASSHGAGRPSGANVLTF.